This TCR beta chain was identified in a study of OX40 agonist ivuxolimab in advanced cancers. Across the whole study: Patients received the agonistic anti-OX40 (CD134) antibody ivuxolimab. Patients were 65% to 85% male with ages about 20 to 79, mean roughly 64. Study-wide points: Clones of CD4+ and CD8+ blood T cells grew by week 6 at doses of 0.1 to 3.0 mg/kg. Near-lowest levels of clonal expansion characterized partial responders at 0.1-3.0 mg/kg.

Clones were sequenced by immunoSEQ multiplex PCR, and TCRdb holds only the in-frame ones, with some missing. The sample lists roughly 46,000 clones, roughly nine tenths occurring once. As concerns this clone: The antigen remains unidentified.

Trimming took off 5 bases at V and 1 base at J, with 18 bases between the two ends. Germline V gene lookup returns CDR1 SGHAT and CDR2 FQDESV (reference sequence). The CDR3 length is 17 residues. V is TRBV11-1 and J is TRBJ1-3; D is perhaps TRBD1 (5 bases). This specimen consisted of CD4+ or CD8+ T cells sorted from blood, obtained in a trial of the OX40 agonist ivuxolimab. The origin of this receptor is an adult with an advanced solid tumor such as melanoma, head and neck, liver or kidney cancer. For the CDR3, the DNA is TGTGCCAGCAGCACCAATTCCGGGACTGTATCTGGAAACACCATATATTTT. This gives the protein CASSTNSGTVSGNTIYF.